The present TCR beta chain was sequenced within a study of human T cells and chemical hapten exposure. Study-level background: TCR yield per sample varied, mainly due to pooled library volumes.

V dropped 5 bases and J dropped 4; count of bases not matched to a gene: 6. Germline V lookup: CDR1 SGDLS, CDR2 YYNGEE. The CDR3 is made up of 14 amino acids. TCRdb redid the calling of the RACE reads with MiXCR, one entry per CDR3 protein. The sample has 250,000 or so distinct CDR3 sequences, 7.5% to 9% seen once. Ten or more counts support this clonotype. The time point: pre-sensitization, week 0. Documented treatment: therapeutic diphenylcyclopropenone sensitization with weekly scalp DPC. The sequencing used whole blood, collected in connection with sensitization to the hapten diphenylcyclopropenone (DPC). V is TRBV9 and J is TRBJ1-1; 9 bases align to TRBD1. The sequence derives from a man aged 18 to 35 with alopecia areata. Some clones in this sample may be carry-over from other donors' samples. In nucleotides, the CDR3 is TGTGCCAGCAGGCCGACAGGGGGAGGCACTGAAGCTTTCTTT. This gives the protein CASRPTGGGTEAFF.